The present TCR beta chain was sequenced within a study of OX40 agonist ivuxolimab in advanced cancers. Study summary: About 44% of patients had received prior checkpoint inhibitor therapy.

In the case of this clone: Its antigen remains unidentified.

With 0 bases removed from V and 3 bases from J, the gap between germline ends came to 6 bases. CDR3 length: 13 residues. Germline V gene lookup returns CDR1 SGHRS and CDR2 YFSETQ. The assay was immunoSEQ multiplex PCR, and TCRdb's table has in-frame clones only and misses some. The profile covers 60,000 to 100,000 clones, with over 70% appearing a single time and about 0.5% taken by the ten largest. Whole-study results and caveats: More expanded clones were found, on average, in CD8+ than in CD4+ T cells. At 0.1 to 3.0 mg/kg and by week 6, CD4+ and CD8+ T cells in the blood had expanded clonally.

The investigators sampled blood at baseline, at cycle 4 day 1, and at cycle 7 day 1. The starting material was CD4+ or CD8+ T cells sorted from blood, obtained in a trial of the OX40 agonist ivuxolimab. The receptor's source is an adult with an advanced solid tumor such as melanoma, head and neck, liver or kidney cancer. The V call is TRBV5-1, the J call TRBJ1-1; D is uncertain. The CDR3 is CASSLVVDTEAFF. For the CDR3, the DNA is TGCGCCAGCAGCTTGGTGGTGGACACTGAAGCTTTCTTT.